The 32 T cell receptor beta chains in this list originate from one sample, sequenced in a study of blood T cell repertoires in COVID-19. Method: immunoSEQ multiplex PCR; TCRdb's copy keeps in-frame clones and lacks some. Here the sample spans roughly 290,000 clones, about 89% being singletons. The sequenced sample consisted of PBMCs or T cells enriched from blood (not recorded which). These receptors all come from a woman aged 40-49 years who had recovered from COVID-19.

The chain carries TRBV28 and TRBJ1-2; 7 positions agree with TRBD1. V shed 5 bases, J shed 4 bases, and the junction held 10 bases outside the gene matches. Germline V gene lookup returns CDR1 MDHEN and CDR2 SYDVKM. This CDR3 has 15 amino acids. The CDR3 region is CASSGPPGQTYGYTF. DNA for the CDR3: TGTGCCAGCAGTGGACCCCCGGGACAGACCTATGGCTACACCTTC.

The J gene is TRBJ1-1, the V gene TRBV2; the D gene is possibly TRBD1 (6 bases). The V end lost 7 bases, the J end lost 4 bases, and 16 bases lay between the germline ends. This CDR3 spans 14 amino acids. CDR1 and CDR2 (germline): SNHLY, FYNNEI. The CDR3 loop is CASTKGVLGTEAFF. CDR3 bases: TGTGCCAGCACCAAGGGGGTCCTGGGCACTGAAGCTTTCTTT.

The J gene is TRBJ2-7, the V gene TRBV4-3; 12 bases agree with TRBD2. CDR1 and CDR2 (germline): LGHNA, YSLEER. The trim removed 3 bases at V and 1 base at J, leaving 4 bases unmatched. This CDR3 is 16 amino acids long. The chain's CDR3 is CASSHRLAGESYEQYF. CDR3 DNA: TGCGCCAGCAGCCACCGACTAGCGGGAGAGTCCTACGAGCAGTACTTC.

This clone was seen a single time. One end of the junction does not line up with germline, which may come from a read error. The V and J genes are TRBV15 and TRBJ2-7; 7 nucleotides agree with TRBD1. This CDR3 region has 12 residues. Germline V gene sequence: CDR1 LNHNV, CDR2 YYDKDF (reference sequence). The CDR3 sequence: CATSRDFGDSHF. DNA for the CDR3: TGTGCCACCAGCAGGGATTTCGGGGACAGCCACTTC.

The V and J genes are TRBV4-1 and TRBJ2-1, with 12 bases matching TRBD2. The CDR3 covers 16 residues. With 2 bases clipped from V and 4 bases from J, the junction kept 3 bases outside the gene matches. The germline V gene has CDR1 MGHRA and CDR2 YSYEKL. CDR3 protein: CASSQTLAGGYNEQFF. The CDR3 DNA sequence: TGCGCCAGCAGCCAAACTCTAGCGGGGGGGTACAATGAGCAGTTCTTC.

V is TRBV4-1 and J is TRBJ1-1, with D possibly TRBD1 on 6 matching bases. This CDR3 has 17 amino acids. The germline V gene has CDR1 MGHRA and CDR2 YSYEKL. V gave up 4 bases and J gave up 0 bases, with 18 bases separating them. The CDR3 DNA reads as TGCGCCAGCAGCCGAGGGACGGGACAACTAATGAACACTGAAGCTTTCTTT. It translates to CASSRGTGQLMNTEAFF.

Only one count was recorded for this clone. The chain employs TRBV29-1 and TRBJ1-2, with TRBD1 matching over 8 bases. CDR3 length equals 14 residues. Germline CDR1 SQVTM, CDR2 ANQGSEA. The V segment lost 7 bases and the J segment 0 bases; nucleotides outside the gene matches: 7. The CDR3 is CSGLSTGANYGYTF. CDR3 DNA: TGCAGCGGACTCTCGACAGGGGCTAACTATGGCTACACCTTC.

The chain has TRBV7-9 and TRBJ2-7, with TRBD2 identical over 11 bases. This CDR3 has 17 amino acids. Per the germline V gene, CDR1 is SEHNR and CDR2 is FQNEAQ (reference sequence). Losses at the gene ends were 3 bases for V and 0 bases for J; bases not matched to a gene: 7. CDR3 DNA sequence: TGTGCCAGCAGCTTCTCCCTAGCGGGAGGCTCCTCCTACGAGCAGTACTTC. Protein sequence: CASSFSLAGGSSYEQYF.

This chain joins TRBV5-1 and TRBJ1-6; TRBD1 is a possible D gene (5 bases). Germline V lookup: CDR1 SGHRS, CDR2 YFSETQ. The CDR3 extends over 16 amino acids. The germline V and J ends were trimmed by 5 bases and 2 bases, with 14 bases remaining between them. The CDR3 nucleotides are TGCGCCAGCAGACACCTGTCGGGGGCCTATAATTCACCCCTCCACTTT. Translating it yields CASRHLSGAYNSPLHF.

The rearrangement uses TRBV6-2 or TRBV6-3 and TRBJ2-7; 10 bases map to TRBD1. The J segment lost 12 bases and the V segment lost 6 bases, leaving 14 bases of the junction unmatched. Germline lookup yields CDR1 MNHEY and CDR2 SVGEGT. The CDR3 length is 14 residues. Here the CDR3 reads CASSKPGQGTRVYF. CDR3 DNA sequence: TGTGCCAGCAGCAAGCCGGGACAGGGGACTCGGGTGTACTTC.

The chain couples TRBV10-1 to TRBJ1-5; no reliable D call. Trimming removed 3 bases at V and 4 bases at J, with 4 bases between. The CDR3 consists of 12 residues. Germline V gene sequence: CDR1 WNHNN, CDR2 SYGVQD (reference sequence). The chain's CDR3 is CASSDGNQPQHF. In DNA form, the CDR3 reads TGCGCCAGCAGTGACGGGAATCAGCCCCAGCATTTT.

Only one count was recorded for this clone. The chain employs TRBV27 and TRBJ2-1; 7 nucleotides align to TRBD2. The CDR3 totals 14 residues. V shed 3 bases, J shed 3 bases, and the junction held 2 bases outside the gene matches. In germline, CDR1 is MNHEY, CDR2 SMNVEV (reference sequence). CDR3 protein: CASSFSGFYNEQFF. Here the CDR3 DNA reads TGTGCCAGCAGTTTTAGCGGGTTCTACAATGAGCAGTTCTTC.

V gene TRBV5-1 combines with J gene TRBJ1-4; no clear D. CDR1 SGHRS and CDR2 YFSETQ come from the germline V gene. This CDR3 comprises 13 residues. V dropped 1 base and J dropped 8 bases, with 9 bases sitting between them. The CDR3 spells CASSLLSSEKLFF. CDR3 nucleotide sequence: TGCGCCAGCAGCTTGCTATCGTCCGAAAAACTGTTTTTT.

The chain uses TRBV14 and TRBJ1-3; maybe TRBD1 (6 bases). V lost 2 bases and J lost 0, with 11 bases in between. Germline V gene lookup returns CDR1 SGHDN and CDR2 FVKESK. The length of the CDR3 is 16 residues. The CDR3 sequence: CASSQRRTDSGNTIYF. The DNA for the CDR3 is TGTGCCAGCAGCCAAAGGAGGACAGACTCTGGAAACACCATATATTTT.

In DNA, the CDR3 is TGCGCCAGCAGGTTACAGGGATTAACTAATGAAAAACTGTTTTTT. Its translation is CASRLQGLTNEKLFF. The rearrangement uses TRBV5-1 and TRBJ1-4; D possibly corresponds to TRBD1 (6 bases). Trimming removed 5 bases at V and 1 base at J, with 12 bases between. The CDR3 has 15 amino acids. Germline loops: CDR1 SGHRS, CDR2 YFSETQ.

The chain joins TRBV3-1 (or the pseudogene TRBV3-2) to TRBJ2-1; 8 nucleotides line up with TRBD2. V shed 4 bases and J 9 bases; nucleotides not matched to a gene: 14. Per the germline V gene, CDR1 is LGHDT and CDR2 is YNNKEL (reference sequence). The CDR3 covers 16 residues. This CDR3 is CASSPYGLAGVSEQFF. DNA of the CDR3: TGTGCCAGCAGCCCCTATGGGCTAGCGGGCGTGAGTGAGCAGTTCTTC.

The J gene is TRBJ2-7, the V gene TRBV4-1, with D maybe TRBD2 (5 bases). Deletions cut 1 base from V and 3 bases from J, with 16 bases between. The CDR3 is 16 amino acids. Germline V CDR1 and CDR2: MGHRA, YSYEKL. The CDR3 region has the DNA TGCGCCAGCAGCCAAGCGTCGGGGAGCTCCCTCTACGAGCAGTACTTC. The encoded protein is CASSQASGSSLYEQYF.

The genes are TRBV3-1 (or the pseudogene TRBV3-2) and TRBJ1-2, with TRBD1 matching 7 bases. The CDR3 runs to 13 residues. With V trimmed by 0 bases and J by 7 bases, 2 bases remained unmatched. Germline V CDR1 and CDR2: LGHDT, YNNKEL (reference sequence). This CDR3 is CASSQDWDSGYTF. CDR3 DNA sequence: TGTGCCAGCAGCCAAGATTGGGACAGTGGCTACACCTTC.

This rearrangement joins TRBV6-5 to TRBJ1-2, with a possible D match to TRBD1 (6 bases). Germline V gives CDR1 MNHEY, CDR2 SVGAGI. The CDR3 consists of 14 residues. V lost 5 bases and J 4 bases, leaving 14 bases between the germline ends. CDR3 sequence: CASSPRRGLYGYTF. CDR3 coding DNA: TGTGCCAGCAGTCCCCGCAGGGGCCTCTATGGCTACACCTTC.

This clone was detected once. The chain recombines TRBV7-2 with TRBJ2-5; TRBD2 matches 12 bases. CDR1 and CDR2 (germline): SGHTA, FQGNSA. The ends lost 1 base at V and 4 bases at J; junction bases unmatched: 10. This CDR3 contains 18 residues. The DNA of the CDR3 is TGTGCCAGCAGCTTAGAGACTAGCGGGAGAGGAGTCTTAGAGACCCAGTACTTC. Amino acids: CASSLETSGRGVLETQYF.

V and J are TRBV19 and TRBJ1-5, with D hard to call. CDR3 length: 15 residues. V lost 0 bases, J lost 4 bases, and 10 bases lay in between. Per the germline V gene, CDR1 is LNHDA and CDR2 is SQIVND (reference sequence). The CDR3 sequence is CASSIDQGENQPQHF. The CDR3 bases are TGTGCCAGTAGTATAGATCAAGGAGAGAATCAGCCCCAGCATTTT.

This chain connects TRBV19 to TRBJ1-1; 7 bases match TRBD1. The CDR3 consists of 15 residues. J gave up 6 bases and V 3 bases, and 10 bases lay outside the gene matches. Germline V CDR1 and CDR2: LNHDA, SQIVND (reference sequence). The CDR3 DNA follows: TGTGCCAGTAGTATCTGGGCAGGGGGATTTTCTGAAGCTTTCTTT. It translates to CASSIWAGGFSEAFF.

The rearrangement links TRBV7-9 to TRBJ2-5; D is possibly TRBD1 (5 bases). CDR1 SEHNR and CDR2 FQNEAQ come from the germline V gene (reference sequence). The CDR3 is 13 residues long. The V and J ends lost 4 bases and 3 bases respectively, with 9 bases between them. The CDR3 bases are TGTGCCAGCAGCTGGCTAGGGGAAGAGACCCAGTACTTC. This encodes CASSWLGEETQYF.

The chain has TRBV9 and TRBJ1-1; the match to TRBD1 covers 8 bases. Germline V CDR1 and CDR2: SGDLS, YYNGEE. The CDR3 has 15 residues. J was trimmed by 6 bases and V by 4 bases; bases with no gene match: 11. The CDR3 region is CASSPGDRPAAEAFF. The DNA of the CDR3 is TGTGCCAGCAGCCCAGGGGACAGGCCCGCGGCTGAAGCTTTCTTT. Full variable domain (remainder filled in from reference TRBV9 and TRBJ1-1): DSGVTQTPKHLITATGQRVTLRCSPRSGDLSVYWYQQSLDQGLQFLIQYYNGEERAKGNILERFSAQQFPDLHSELNLSSLELGDSALYFCASSPGDRPAAEAFFGQGTRLTVV.

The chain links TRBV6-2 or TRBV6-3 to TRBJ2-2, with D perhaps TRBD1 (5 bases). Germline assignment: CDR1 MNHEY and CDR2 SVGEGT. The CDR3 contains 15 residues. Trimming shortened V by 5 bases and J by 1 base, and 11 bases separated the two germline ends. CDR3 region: CASSDPTGNTGELFF. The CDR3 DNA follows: TGTGCCAGCAGTGACCCTACAGGGAACACCGGGGAGCTGTTTTTT.

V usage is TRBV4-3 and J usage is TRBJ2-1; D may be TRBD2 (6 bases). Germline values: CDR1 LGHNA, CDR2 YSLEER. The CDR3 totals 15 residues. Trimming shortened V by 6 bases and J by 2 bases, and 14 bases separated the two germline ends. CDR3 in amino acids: CASRQPSDTYNEQFF. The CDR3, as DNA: TGCGCCAGCAGACAACCTAGCGATACCTACAATGAGCAGTTCTTC.

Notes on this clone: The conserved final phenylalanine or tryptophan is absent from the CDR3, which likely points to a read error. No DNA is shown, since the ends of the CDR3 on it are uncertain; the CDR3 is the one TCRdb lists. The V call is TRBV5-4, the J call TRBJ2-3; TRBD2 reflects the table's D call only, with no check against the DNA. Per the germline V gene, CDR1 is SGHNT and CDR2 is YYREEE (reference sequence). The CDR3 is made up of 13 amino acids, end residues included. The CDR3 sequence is CASSFGVAGLPAV.

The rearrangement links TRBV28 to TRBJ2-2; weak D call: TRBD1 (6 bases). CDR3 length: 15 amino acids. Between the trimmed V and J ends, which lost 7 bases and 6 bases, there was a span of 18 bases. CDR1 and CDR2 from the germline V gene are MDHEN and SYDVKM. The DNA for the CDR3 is TGTGCCAGCAATGCCAGGGGATTTAGAGCCGGGGAGCTGTTTTTT. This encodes CASNARGFRAGELFF.

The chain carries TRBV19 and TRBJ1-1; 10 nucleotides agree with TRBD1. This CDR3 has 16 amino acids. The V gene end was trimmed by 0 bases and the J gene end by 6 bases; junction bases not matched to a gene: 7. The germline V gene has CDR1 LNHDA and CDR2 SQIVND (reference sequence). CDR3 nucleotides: TGTGCCAGTAGTATAGATTTGGGACAGGGGATCCCTGAAGCTTTCTTT. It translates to CASSIDLGQGIPEAFF.

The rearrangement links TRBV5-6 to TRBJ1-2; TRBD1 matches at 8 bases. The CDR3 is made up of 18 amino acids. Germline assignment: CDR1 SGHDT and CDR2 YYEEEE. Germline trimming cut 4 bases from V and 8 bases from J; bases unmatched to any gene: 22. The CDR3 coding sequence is TGTGCCAGCAGCCTGTCGGGACAGGTGCCCCTTTCTGCTAGGGGCTACACCTTC. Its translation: CASSLSGQVPLSARGYTF.

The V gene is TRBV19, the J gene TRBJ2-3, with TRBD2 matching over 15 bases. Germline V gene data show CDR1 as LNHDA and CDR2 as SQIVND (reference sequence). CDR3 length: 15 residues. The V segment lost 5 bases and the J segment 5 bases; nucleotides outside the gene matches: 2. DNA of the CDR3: TGTGCCAGTAGTTTGGGACTAGCGGGAGGAGATACGCAGTATTTT. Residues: CASSLGLAGGDTQYF.

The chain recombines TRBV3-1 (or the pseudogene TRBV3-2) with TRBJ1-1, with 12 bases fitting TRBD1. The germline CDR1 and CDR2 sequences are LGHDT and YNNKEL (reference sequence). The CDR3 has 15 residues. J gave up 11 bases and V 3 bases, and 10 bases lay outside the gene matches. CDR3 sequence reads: CASSQGTGGPVEAFF. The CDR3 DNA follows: TGTGCCAGCAGCCAGGGGACAGGGGGCCCGGTCGAGGCTTTCTTT.